This TCR beta chain was recorded in a study of regulatory T cells in long-lasting Graves disease. Whole-study results and caveats: TRBV28, TRBJ1-2 and TRBJ2-5 were segments that persistent disease favored.

Time point denoted: newly diagnosed GD, antithyroid drugs for less than 3 months. Scientists built the TCR library using RNA that was extracted from PBMCs. CDR3 regions were amplified by Arm-PCR using iRepertoire HTBI primers to build TCR beta libraries. TCRdb recomputed calls from the multiplex PCR reads with MiXCR, one row per CDR3 protein. The sample holds roughly 400,000 distinct CDR3 sequences, approximately 16% seen once. On this clonotype: Its antigen is unidentified.

The CDR3 spans 14 residues. Germline V gene data show CDR1 as MDHEN and CDR2 as SYDVKM. V shed 6 bases and J shed 2 bases, with 12 bases lying between them. These records were also assigned to another study, of T cells in Graves' hyperthyroidism and ophthalmopathy. That investigation notes: Clinicians diagnosed patients from clinical symptoms, serum thyroxine and TRAb, thyroid ultrasound and orbital computed tomography. In validation, the model predicted ophthalmopathy. These predictions came a median roughly 6.5 months before onset.

The clonotype comes from a woman between 40 and 50 years old with Graves disease. The sequencing used peripheral blood mononuclear cells (PBMCs), collected at new diagnosis, from a patient treated with antithyroid drugs. The V and J genes are TRBV28 and TRBJ2-3; maybe TRBD2 (5 bases). CDR3 in amino acids: CASRVAIPTDTQYF. The CDR3 region has the DNA TGTGCCAGCAGAGTAGCGATCCCCACAGATACGCAGTATTTT.